The subject of this entry is one TCR beta chain. This clonotype was detected many times. Its antigen specificity is not known. Within one base of it there is no much larger clone, and no base qualities were kept. The time point label, as the study defines it: persistent/refractory GD, antithyroid drugs over 5 years with positive TRAb. RNA was extracted from PBMCs in TRIzol for both TCR sequencing and RNA sequencing. The diagnosis of Graves' disease followed American Thyroid Association guidelines. Recruitment of patients was carried out at an endocrinology department in Xi'an, China. Each patient gave 7.5 to 10 milliliters of peripheral blood, collected in an EDTA anticoagulant tube. PBMCs were isolated by Ficoll Paque Plus density gradient separation without further T cell sorting. RNA quality was checked with an Agilent 2100 Bioanalyzer and agarose gel, and concentration with a NanoDrop 2000. This sample was taken from a study of regulatory T cells in long-lasting Graves disease (dated by TCRdb to the early 2020s). Some background on the complete study: Persistent Graves' disease was defined as antithyroid drug treatment for over 5 years with persistently positive TSH receptor autoantibodies. The study was conducted in China and was registered as a clinical trial. Patients with persistent Graves' disease were compared with patients with newly diagnosed Graves' disease using TCR sequencing and RNA sequencing of peripheral blood. In the clinical cohort, patients with persistent Graves' disease had used antithyroid drugs for an average of around 10 years. A total of some 35 samples underwent TCR sequencing: about 13 from persistent and approximately 20 from newly diagnosed Graves' disease patients. The full study reports these points: More public clonotypes were shared among persistent patients (over 2,500) than among newly diagnosed patients (966). Sequencing and analysis were restricted to the TCR beta chain. Because the primary lesion, thyroid tissue, could not be accessed, the study looked at peripheral blood alone. Lower TCR Shannon entropy and fewer highly expanded clones were observed in persistent Graves' disease patients than in newly diagnosed patients, which suggested clonal expansion. As a limitation, the authors acknowledged that the small sample size may reduce accuracy.

Library preparation used multiplex PCR. Sequenced on an Illumina HiSeq 4000. iRepertoire HTBI primers and Arm-PCR amplification of CDR3 regions were used to construct TCR beta libraries. Gel purification was performed on PCR products prior to sequencing. The original pipeline was this. A total of 62 TRBV and 14 TRBJ segments were identified across samples and were used for gene usage analysis of CDR3 amino acid clonotypes. COPE and FqMerger were used to merge the filtered high-quality paired reads into contigs. BLAST was used to align contigs to the IMGT TRBV, TRBD and TRBJ reference genes, and CDR3 was defined following IMGT. Highly expanded clones were defined as clonotypes with a frequency above 0.1%. Repertoire diversity was measured by Shannon entropy, and V-J evenness by the Gini coefficient. A clonotype was considered public if more than one individual shared it. Through fastp at Q25 and MiXCR, TCRdb rebuilt clones from the public reads, retaining in-frame beta chains. Identical CDR3 protein sequences are pooled into one entry, listed with their most common genes and DNA. TCRdb's processing, not the authors', yielded these V and J calls. The sample table holds a few hundred thousand distinct CDR3 sequences, of which roughly 25% were seen once. The leading ten clones occupy approximately 28% of the sample.

Specimen: peripheral blood mononuclear cells (PBMCs), collected when the disease was refractory, from a patient treated with antithyroid drugs. This receptor was identified in a woman between 40 and 55 years old with Graves disease. Donor details come from another sample of the same person, matched by shared clones.

The nucleotide sequence reads TGTGCCAGCAGTTTGGTCGGGCTAGCGGATTCCAAAAACATTCAGTACTTC. Its product reads: CASSLVGLADSKNIQYF. The sequence is built from TRBV12-3 or TRBV12-4 and TRBJ2-4, with 7 central nucleotides matching TRBD2. Trimming accounts for 3 bases at V and 2 bases at J, while the number of junction bases matched to no gene is 10. The CDR3 contains 17 residues, cysteine and phenylalanine counted. Only CDR3 DNA remains: 51 bases, in frame from the first base.